This T cell receptor beta chain is drawn from a study of shared clonotypes between healthy human individuals. Points from the study as a whole: Compared with memory subsets, naive subsets generally had larger estimated richness.

Notes on this clone: Its antigen is as yet unknown.

In the authors' workflow: Filtering differed, since immunoSEQ gave only junction sequences and no quality scores. Sequencing was performed with immunoSEQ multiplex PCR; in TCRdb, only in-frame clones are kept and a portion is missing. D and trimming come from the DNA, and the V and J calls and clone size come from that table. The repertoire includes around 2.5 million clones, over 85% of them detected once, and more than 0.35% sits in the top ten. Donors, healthy HIV-negative adults, lacked recent acute infections or vaccinations. The CDR3 length is 16 residues. Trimming took 0 bases from V and 4 from J; bases not matched to a gene: 3. Looked up from germline, CDR1 is MNHEY and CDR2 is SVGAGI.

The sample comprised naive CD4+ T cells from PBMCs. As for subset: CD45RA+ positively selected. The chain combines TRBV6-5 with TRBJ2-6, with TRBD2 identical over 7 bases. The clonotype was recovered from a young man in good health. Some clones in this sample may be carry-over from other donors' samples. CDR3 amino acids: CASSYSGGLGANVLTF. CDR3 nucleotides: TGTGCCAGCAGTTACTCGGGAGGGTTAGGGGCCAACGTCCTGACTTTC.